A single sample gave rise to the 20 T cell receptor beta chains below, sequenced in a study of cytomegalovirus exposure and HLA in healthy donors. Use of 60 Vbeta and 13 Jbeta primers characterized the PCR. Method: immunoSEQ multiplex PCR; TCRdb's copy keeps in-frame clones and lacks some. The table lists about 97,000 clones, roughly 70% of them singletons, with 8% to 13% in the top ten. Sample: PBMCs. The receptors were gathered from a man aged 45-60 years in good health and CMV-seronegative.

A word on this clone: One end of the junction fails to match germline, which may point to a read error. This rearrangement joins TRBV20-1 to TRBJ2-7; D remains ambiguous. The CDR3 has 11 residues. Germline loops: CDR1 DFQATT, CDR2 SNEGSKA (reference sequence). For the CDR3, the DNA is TGCAGTGCCAGAGGAAGACAAGAGCAGTACTTC. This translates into CSARGRQEQYF.

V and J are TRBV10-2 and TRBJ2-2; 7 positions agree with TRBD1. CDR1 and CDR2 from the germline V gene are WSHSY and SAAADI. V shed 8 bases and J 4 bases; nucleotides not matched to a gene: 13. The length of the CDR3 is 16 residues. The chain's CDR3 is CASHRGGADITGELFF. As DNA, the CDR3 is TGCGCCAGCCACCGAGGGGGCGCCGACATCACCGGGGAGCTGTTTTTT.

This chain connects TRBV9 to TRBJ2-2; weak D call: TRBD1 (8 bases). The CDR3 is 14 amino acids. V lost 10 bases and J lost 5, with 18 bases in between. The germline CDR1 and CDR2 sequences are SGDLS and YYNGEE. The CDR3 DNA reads TGTGCCCACAGGGGGGGGAGAGGGACCGGGGAGCTGTTTTTT. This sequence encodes CAHRGGRGTGELFF.

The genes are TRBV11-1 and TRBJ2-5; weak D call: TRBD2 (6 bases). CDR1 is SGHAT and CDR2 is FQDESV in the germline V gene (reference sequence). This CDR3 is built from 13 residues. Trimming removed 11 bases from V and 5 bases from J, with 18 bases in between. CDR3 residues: CAVSDGGYETQYF. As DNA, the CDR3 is TGTGCCGTATCCGACGGGGGTTACGAGACCCAGTACTTC.

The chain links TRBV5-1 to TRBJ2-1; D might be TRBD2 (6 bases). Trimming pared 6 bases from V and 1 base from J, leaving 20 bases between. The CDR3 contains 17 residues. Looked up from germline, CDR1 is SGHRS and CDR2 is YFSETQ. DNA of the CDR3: TGCGCCAGCAACCCAACCGGGACTTCCTTTTCCTACAATGAGCAGTTCTTC. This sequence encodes CASNPTGTSFSYNEQFF.

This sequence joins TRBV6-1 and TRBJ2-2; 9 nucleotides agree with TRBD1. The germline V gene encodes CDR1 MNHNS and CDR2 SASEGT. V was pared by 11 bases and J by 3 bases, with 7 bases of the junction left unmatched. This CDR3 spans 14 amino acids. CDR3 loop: CAYRQGGDTGELFF. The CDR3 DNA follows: TGTGCCTATCGACAGGGGGGGGACACCGGGGAGCTGTTTTTT.

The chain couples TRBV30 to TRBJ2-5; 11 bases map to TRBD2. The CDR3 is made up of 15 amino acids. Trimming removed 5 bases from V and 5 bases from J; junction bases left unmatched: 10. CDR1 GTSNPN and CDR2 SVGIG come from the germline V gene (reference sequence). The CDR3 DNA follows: TGTGCCTGGGGGAAACTAGCGGGGGACCTGGAGACCCAGTACTTC. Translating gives CAWGKLAGDLETQYF. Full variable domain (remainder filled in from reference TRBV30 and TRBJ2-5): SQTIHQWPATLVQPVGSPLSLECTVEGTSNPNLYWYRQAAGRGLQLLFYSVGIGQISSEVPQNLSASRPQDRQFILSSKKLLLSDSGFYLCAWGKLAGDLETQYFGPGTRLLVL.

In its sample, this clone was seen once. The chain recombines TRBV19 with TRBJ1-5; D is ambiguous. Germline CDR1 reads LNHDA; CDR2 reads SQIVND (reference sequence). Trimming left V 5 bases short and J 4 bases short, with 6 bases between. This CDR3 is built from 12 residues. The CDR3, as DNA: TGTGCCAGTAGTGCTATGAATCAGCCCCAGCATTTT. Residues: CASSAMNQPQHF.

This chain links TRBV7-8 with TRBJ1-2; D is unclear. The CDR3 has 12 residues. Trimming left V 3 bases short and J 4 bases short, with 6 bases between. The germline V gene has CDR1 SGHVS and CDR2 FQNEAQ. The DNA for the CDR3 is TGTGCCAGCAGCTTGGAGGGCTATGGCTACACCTTC. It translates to CASSLEGYGYTF.

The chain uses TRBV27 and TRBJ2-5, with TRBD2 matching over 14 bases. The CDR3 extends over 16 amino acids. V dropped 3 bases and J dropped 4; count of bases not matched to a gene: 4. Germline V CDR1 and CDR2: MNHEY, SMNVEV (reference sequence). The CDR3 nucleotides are TGTGCCAGCAGTTTTTGGACTAGCGGGGGGTCAGAGACCCAGTACTTC. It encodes CASSFWTSGGSETQYF.

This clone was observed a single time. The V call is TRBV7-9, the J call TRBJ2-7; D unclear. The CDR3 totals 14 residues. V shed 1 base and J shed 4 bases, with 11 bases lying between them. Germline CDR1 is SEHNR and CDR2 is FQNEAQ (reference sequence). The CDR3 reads CASSLDDSRYEQYF. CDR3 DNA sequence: TGTGCCAGCAGCTTAGATGATAGTCGATACGAGCAGTACTTC.

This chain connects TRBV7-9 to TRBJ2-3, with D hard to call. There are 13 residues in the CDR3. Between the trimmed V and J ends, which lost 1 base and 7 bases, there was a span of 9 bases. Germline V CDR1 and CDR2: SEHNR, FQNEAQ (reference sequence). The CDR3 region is CASSLELSHTQYF. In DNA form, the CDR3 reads TGTGCCAGCAGCTTAGAGTTGAGTCATACGCAGTATTTT.

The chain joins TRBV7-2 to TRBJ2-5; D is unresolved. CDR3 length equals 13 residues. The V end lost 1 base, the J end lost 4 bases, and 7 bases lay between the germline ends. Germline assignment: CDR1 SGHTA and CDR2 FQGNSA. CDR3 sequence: CASSLVLAETQYF. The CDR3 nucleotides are TGTGCCAGCAGCTTAGTTCTGGCAGAGACCCAGTACTTC.

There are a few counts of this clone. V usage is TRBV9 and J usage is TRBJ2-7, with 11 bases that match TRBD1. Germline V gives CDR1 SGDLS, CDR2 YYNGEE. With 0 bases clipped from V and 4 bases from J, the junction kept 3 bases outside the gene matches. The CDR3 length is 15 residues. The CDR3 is CASSVDGTGGYEQYF. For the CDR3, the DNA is TGTGCCAGCAGCGTAGACGGGACAGGGGGATACGAGCAGTACTTC.

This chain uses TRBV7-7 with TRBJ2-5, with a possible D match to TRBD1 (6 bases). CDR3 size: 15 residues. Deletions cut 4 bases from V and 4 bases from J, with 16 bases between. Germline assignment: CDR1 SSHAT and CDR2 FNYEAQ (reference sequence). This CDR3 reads CASSSITGLGETQYF. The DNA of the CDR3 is TGTGCCAGCAGCTCAATCACAGGGTTGGGAGAGACCCAGTACTTC.

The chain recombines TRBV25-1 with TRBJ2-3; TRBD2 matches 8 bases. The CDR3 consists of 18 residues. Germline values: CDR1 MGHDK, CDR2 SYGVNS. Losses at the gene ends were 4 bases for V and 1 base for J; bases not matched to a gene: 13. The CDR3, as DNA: TGTGCCAGCAGTGGATCCGGACTAGCCGAGGGAGGCACAGATACGCAGTATTTT. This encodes CASSGSGLAEGGTDTQYF.

The CDR3 DNA reads TGTGCCAGCAGTGACCAGGGGAGGGGTGGGACCGGGGAGCTGTTTTTT. Its translation: CASSDQGRGGTGELFF. This sequence joins TRBV6-1 and TRBJ2-2; D may be TRBD2 (7 bases). Germline CDR1 and CDR2: MNHNS and SASEGT. The CDR3 extends over 16 amino acids. Trimming shortened V by 3 bases and J by 5 bases, and 16 bases separated the two germline ends.

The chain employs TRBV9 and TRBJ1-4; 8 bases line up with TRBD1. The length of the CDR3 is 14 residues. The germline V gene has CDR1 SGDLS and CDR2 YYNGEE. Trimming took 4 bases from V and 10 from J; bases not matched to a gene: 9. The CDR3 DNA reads TGTGCCAGCAGCCCAGGACAGGGTACCAGAAAACTGTTTTTT. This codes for CASSPGQGTRKLFF.

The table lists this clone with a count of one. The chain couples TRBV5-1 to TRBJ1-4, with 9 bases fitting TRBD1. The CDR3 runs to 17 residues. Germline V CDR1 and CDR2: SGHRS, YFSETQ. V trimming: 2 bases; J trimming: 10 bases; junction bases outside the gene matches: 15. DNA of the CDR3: TGCGCCAGCAGCTTTGGACCGCCGGGACAGGGTGCGGGAAAACTGTTTTTT. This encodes CASSFGPPGQGAGKLFF.

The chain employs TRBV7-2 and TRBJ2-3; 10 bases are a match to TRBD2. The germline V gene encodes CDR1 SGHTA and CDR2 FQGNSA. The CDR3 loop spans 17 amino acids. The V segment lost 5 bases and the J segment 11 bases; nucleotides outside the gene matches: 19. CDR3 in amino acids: CASSTLPGLATPGGQYF. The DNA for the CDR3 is TGTGCCAGCAGCACCCTGCCGGGACTAGCGACCCCCGGCGGGCAGTATTTT.